The clone carrying this T cell receptor beta chain was detected once. The antigen remains undetermined. Per the germline V gene, CDR1 is SGHRS and CDR2 is YFSETQ. The CDR3 consists of 12 residues. The entry originates in a study of cytomegalovirus exposure and HLA in healthy donors. Study background: Assignment to the Caucasian-associated ancestry cluster applied to around 76% of the 300 to 500 genotyped donors. Study-level results: In a later analysis, specific HLA alleles were associated with approximately 17,000 TCR beta sequences at a 0.05 false discovery rate.

Amplification used 60 Vbeta primers and 13 Jbeta primers. In the original analysis: Later work found around 72 million unique TCR beta chains, with 9.5 million to 11 million shared. The data were produced by immunoSEQ multiplex PCR, yet TCRdb's version contains in-frame clones alone and is incomplete. V and J calls and clone size follow that table, whereas D and trimming were derived from the DNA. The top ten hold more than 0.45% of the sample, which has hundreds of thousands of clones, about 80% seen once. V and J are TRBV5-1 and TRBJ2-5; D not certain. TRBJ2-7 explains the end of the DNA better; the J call may be wrong. The source of this sequence is a woman aged 40 to 50 in good health and CMV-seronegative. Sequencing was carried out using PBMCs. The CDR3 region has the DNA TGCGCCAGCAGCTTCGGGTCTTACGAGCAGTACTTC. Protein: CASSFGSYEQYF.